The next 32 T cell receptor beta chains were all read from a single sample in a study of cytomegalovirus exposure and HLA in healthy donors. The PCR was carried out with 60 Vbeta primers and 13 Jbeta primers. Profiled with immunoSEQ multiplex PCR; TCRdb holds only in-frame clones, not every one. The sample records almost 200,000 clones, roughly 85% being singletons. Sequenced sample: PBMCs. Source of these receptors: a woman aged 45-60 years in good health and CMV-seronegative.

This chain uses TRBV18 with TRBJ1-6; D remains ambiguous. Germline-derived CDR1 and CDR2 are KGHSH and LQKENI. V was shortened by 3 bases and J by 4 bases, with 10 bases between the two germline ends. The CDR3 totals 15 residues. In DNA form, the CDR3 reads TGTGCCAGCTCACCGTCTACCCGATATAATTCACCCCTCCACTTT. This gives the protein CASSPSTRYNSPLHF.

This chain connects TRBV7-2 to TRBJ1-5; 8 bases match TRBD1. Per germline, CDR1 SGHTA and CDR2 FQGNSA. The V segment lost 5 bases and the J segment 5 bases; nucleotides outside the gene matches: 20. The CDR3 runs to 19 residues. The CDR3: CASSQSTRDDRGWDQPQHF. The CDR3 bases are TGTGCCAGCAGCCAATCCACGAGAGACGACAGGGGATGGGATCAGCCCCAGCATTTT. The full variable domain, its missing parts supplied by reference TRBV7-2 and TRBJ1-5, is GAGVSQSPSNKVTEKGKDVELRCDPISGHTALYWYRQSLGQGLEFLIYFQGNSAPDKSGLPSDRFSAERTGGSVSTLTIQRTQQEDSAVYLCASSQSTRDDRGWDQPQHFGDGTRLSIL.

This clone has just a few counts. The rearrangement joins TRBV15 to TRBJ2-5; 7 nucleotides match TRBD2. From germline, CDR1 is LNHNV and CDR2 YYDKDF (reference sequence). The CDR3 has 15 amino acids. V trimming: 1 base; J trimming: 1 base; junction bases outside the gene matches: 3. CDR3 nucleotide sequence: TGTGCCACCAGCAGAGGGGAGGGGACCCAAGAGACCCAGTACTTC. Its protein product is CATSRGEGTQETQYF.

V is TRBV7-2 and J is TRBJ2-5, with D tentatively TRBD2 (5 bases). This CDR3 is 13 amino acids long. V lost 3 bases, J lost 5 bases, and 10 bases lay in between. In germline, CDR1 is SGHTA, CDR2 FQGNSA. The CDR3 loop is CASSFGVGETQYF. The CDR3 nucleotides read TGTGCCAGCAGCTTCGGGGTCGGGGAGACCCAGTACTTC.

The rearrangement uses TRBV27 and TRBJ1-2, with TRBD1 as a possible D gene (6 bases). The CDR3 is made up of 14 amino acids. CDR1 MNHEY and CDR2 SMNVEV come from the germline V gene (reference sequence). Trimming took off 6 bases at V and 1 base at J, with 12 bases between the two ends. CDR3 region: CASSTQGLNYGYTF. The CDR3 region has the DNA TGTGCCAGCAGCACACAGGGTCTTAACTATGGCTACACCTTC.

This clone was detected a few times. This chain uses TRBV10-1 with TRBJ2-3; 8 bases agree with TRBD2. V lost 6 bases and J lost 4; bases outside the gene matches: 9. The CDR3 has 15 amino acids. Germline V gene sequence: CDR1 WNHNN, CDR2 SYGVQD (reference sequence). The CDR3 DNA reads TGCGCCAGCAGCCCTAGCGGGTCCGGGGCAGATACGCAGTATTTT. Amino acid sequence: CASSPSGSGADTQYF.

The V call is TRBV7-9, the J call TRBJ1-1; TRBD1 is a possible D gene (6 bases). V dropped 4 bases and J dropped 7 bases, with 22 bases sitting between them. CDR1 is SEHNR, CDR2 FQNEAQ, per germline (reference sequence). CDR3 length: 16 residues. This chain's CDR3 is CASSSRGTKLYIEAFF. CDR3 nucleotide sequence: TGTGCCAGCAGCTCCAGGGGCACAAAACTATACATTGAAGCTTTCTTT.

This chain uses TRBV28 with TRBJ1-3; no definite D call. The CDR3 is 11 residues long. Germline V gives CDR1 MDHEN, CDR2 SYDVKM. Trimming cost V 7 bases and J 5 bases, with 6 bases left between them. CDR3 sequence (DNA): TGTGCCAGCAAATCAAGAAACACCATATATTTT. It codes for CASKSRNTIYF.

V gene TRBV5-1 combines with J gene TRBJ2-3; D unresolved. The V gene lost 4 bases and the J gene lost 0 bases, with 9 bases spanning the gap. This CDR3 spans 14 amino acids. The germline gives CDR1 SGHRS, CDR2 YFSETQ. DNA for the CDR3: TGCGCCAGCAGCCTCCAGAAGAGCACAGATACGCAGTATTTT. It specifies CASSLQKSTDTQYF.

This rearrangement joins TRBV30 to TRBJ2-5, with D possibly matching TRBD1 (6 bases). CDR1 and CDR2 (germline): GTSNPN, SVGIG (reference sequence). The CDR3 totals 14 residues. Trimming removed 4 bases from V and 0 bases from J, with 12 bases in between. The CDR3 nucleotides read TGTGCCTGGAACTCAGGGGCTTACCAAGAGACCCAGTACTTC. Translation gives CAWNSGAYQETQYF.

The V gene is TRBV28, the J gene TRBJ2-1, with 9 bases identical to TRBD2. The germline CDR1 and CDR2 sequences are MDHEN and SYDVKM. Losses at the gene ends were 3 bases for V and 4 bases for J; bases not matched to a gene: 4. The CDR3 is 15 residues long. CDR3 in amino acids: CASSLGSGGYNEQFF. The CDR3 nucleotides read TGTGCCAGCAGTTTGGGTAGCGGGGGATACAATGAGCAGTTCTTC.

This clone showed up just once. This rearrangement joins TRBV15 to TRBJ2-5; D is possibly TRBD1 (5 bases). V lost 3 bases to trimming and J lost 3 bases, with 8 bases between them. Looked up from germline, CDR1 is LNHNV and CDR2 is YYDKDF (reference sequence). The CDR3 is made up of 13 amino acids. CDR3 DNA: TGTGCCACCAGCAGGGGGCGCGAAGAGACCCAGTACTTC. Amino acid sequence: CATSRGREETQYF.

The chain joins TRBV11-2 to TRBJ2-1; no clear D. CDR3 length: 15 residues. Germline CDR1 reads SGHAT; CDR2 reads FQNNGV. The germline V and J ends were trimmed by 0 bases and 2 bases, with 8 bases remaining between them. The CDR3 DNA follows: TGTGCCAGCAGCTTAGAAAGAGCGACCTACAATGAGCAGTTCTTC. Its protein product is CASSLERATYNEQFF.

V gene TRBV7-9 combines with J gene TRBJ2-5; possible D gene TRBD2, 6 bases. The end of the DNA is better explained by TRBJ2-7, so the J call may be wrong. CDR3 length: 14 amino acids. The germline gives CDR1 SEHNR, CDR2 FQNEAQ (reference sequence). DNA for the CDR3: TGTGCCAGCAGCCTCATGACTAGTCCCTACGAGCAGTACTTC. This translates into CASSLMTSPYEQYF.

The CDR3 bases are TGTGCCAGCAGTTTATCGTCAGGGGGAGTAGGCTACACCTTC. This translates into CASSLSSGGVGYTF. V is TRBV27 and J is TRBJ1-2; 7 nucleotides line up with TRBD1. Germline trimming cut 0 bases from V and 8 bases from J; bases unmatched to any gene: 6. The CDR3 is made up of 14 amino acids. From germline, CDR1 is MNHEY and CDR2 SMNVEV (reference sequence).

The J gene is TRBJ2-1, the V gene TRBV4-1, with 7 bases lining up with TRBD1. Germline assignment: CDR1 MGHRA and CDR2 YSYEKL. This CDR3 spans 16 amino acids. V trimming: 4 bases; J trimming: 2 bases; junction bases outside the gene matches: 8. CDR3 sequence: CASSPPDRVTYNEQFF. The CDR3 coding sequence is TGCGCCAGCAGCCCCCCTGACAGGGTCACCTACAATGAGCAGTTCTTC.

The rearrangement links TRBV10-3 to TRBJ2-1; TRBD2 aligns across 10 bases. J was trimmed by 6 bases and V by 6 bases; bases with no gene match: 14. CDR1 is ENHRY and CDR2 is SYGVKD in the germline V gene. The CDR3 loop spans 17 amino acids. This CDR3 reads CAIRPRLAGGVSNEQFF. The CDR3 nucleotides read TGTGCCATCAGACCCCGATTAGCGGGAGGAGTGAGCAATGAGCAGTTCTTC.

This clone was found a few times. The genes are TRBV27 and TRBJ2-2, with D perhaps matching TRBD2 (6 bases). The V gene lost 1 base and the J gene lost 7 bases, with 7 bases spanning the gap. This CDR3 is built from 13 residues. CDR1 and CDR2 from the germline V gene are MNHEY and SMNVEV (reference sequence). CDR3 amino acids: CASSLWGVGELFF. CDR3 DNA: TGTGCCAGCAGTTTATGGGGGGTCGGGGAGCTGTTTTTT.

V is TRBV28 and J is TRBJ1-1; a weak D match, TRBD1 (5 bases). With 1 base removed from V and 4 bases from J, the gap between germline ends came to 7 bases. Germline CDR1 reads MDHEN; CDR2 reads SYDVKM. This CDR3 has 13 amino acids. The CDR3 here is CASSLYGATEAFF. The CDR3 coding sequence is TGTGCCAGCAGTTTATATGGGGCCACTGAAGCTTTCTTT.

The rearrangement joins TRBV28 to TRBJ1-2, with D uncertain. Germline V gene lookup returns CDR1 MDHEN and CDR2 SYDVKM. Trimming cost V 8 bases and J 2 bases, with 6 bases left between them. This CDR3 contains 11 residues. CDR3 amino acids: CASGQNYGYTF. The CDR3 nucleotides are TGTGCCAGCGGGCAGAACTATGGCTACACCTTC.

J is TRBJ1-1 and V is TRBV7-9, with D uncertain. Germline V gene data show CDR1 as SEHNR and CDR2 as FQNEAQ (reference sequence). The CDR3 runs 13 residues. The ends were cut back, 1 base at V and 12 bases at J, with 15 bases in the middle. DNA of the CDR3: TGTGCCAGCAGCTTAGACGGCGGTCGGAACCCTTTCTTT. Its protein is CASSLDGGRNPFF.

In its sample, this clone was seen once. This sequence joins TRBV28 and TRBJ2-3; 14 bases are shared with TRBD2. The CDR3 loop spans 15 amino acids. The junction had 4 bases not matched to a gene; V was cut back by 6 bases and J by 5 bases. The germline CDR1 and CDR2 sequences are MDHEN and SYDVKM. The CDR3 DNA reads as TGTGCCAGCAGAGGACTAGCGGGAGGCAAAGATACGCAGTATTTT. Its translation is CASRGLAGGKDTQYF. Full variable domain (missing parts from reference TRBV28 and TRBJ2-3): DVKVTQSSRYLVKRTGEKVFLECVQDMDHENMFWYRQDPGLGLRLIYFSYDVKMKEKGDIPEGYSVSREKKERFSLILESASTNQTSMYLCASRGLAGGKDTQYFGPGTRLTVL.

The V call is TRBV2, the J call TRBJ2-2; 9 bases agree with TRBD1. The junction had 4 bases not matched to a gene; V was cut back by 6 bases and J by 2 bases. The V gene's germline CDR1 is SNHLY and CDR2 FYNNEI. This CDR3 is 15 amino acids long. In DNA form, the CDR3 reads TGTGCCAGCAGATTGGGACAGGGAAACACCGGGGAGCTGTTTTTT. This codes for CASRLGQGNTGELFF.

V usage is TRBV5-5 and J usage is TRBJ2-1, with 10 positions matching TRBD1. Losses at the gene ends were 4 bases for V and 7 bases for J; bases not matched to a gene: 5. CDR1 and CDR2 from the germline V gene are SGHKS and YYEKEE (reference sequence). The CDR3 covers 14 residues. The CDR3 spells CASSIRDRGNEQFF. The CDR3, as DNA: TGTGCCAGCAGCATACGGGACAGGGGAAATGAGCAGTTCTTC.

V gene TRBV5-3 combines with J gene TRBJ2-5; 9 bases agree with TRBD2. TRBV5-3 is an ORF, with its function uncertain. Trimming removed 0 bases from V and 2 bases from J; junction bases left unmatched: 8. This CDR3 is built from 17 residues. The CDR3 reads CARSLVVAGGRQETQYF. The CDR3 nucleotides are TGTGCCAGAAGCTTGGTGGTGGCGGGAGGGCGGCAAGAGACCCAGTACTTC.

V gene TRBV6-5 combines with J gene TRBJ2-1; D is ambiguous. Trimming took 2 bases from V and 8 from J, leaving 13 bases between them. The CDR3 spans 14 residues. Germline V lookup: CDR1 MNHEY, CDR2 SVGAGI. The chain's CDR3 is CASSYTTLRDEQFF. For the CDR3, the DNA is TGTGCCAGCAGTTACACAACCCTCCGGGATGAGCAGTTCTTC.

This chain joins TRBV4-1 and TRBJ2-1; D is uncertain. This CDR3 contains 14 residues. The ends were cut back, 4 bases at V and 6 bases at J, with 13 bases in the middle. The germline CDR1 and CDR2 sequences are MGHRA and YSYEKL. This chain's CDR3 is CASSPPSGSNEQFF. For the CDR3, the DNA is TGCGCCAGCAGCCCCCCATCCGGGTCCAATGAGCAGTTCTTC.

The chain is built from TRBV14 and TRBJ2-7, with 10 bases aligning to TRBD1. The length of the CDR3 is 14 residues. In germline, CDR1 is SGHDN, CDR2 FVKESK. The junction had 11 bases not matched to a gene; V was cut back by 2 bases and J by 13 bases. The CDR3 bases are TGTGCCAGCAGCCAATTCCGGGACAGGGGCCGTTGTTACTTC. Its translation is CASSQFRDRGRCYF.

This chain uses TRBV5-1 with TRBJ1-2; 8 bases are a match to TRBD1. Germline V CDR1 and CDR2: SGHRS, YFSETQ. The length of the CDR3 is 15 residues. The junction had 15 bases not matched to a gene; V was cut back by 6 bases and J by 8 bases. CDR3 protein: CASTPKTGAPEGYTF. CDR3 nucleotide sequence: TGCGCCAGCACCCCCAAGACAGGGGCCCCTGAGGGCTACACCTTC.

The rearrangement links TRBV27 to TRBJ2-6, with D maybe TRBD2 (5 bases). Germline values: CDR1 MNHEY, CDR2 SMNVEV (reference sequence). The V end lost 5 bases, the J end lost 1 base, and 15 bases lay between the germline ends. The CDR3 has 17 amino acids. The CDR3 spells CASSPQRGLSGANVLTF. The DNA of the CDR3 is TGTGCCAGCAGTCCTCAACGGGGTCTATCTGGGGCCAACGTCCTGACTTTC.

The chain is built from TRBV7-9 and TRBJ2-1; D perhaps matches TRBD2 (5 bases). The germline V and J ends were trimmed by 5 bases and 7 bases, with 24 bases remaining between them. The CDR3 has 17 residues. CDR1 SEHNR and CDR2 FQNEAQ come from the germline V gene (reference sequence). CDR3 protein: CASSPEIGGSSLNEQFF. Here the CDR3 DNA reads TGTGCCAGCAGCCCAGAGATTGGCGGGTCCTCTTTGAATGAGCAGTTCTTC.

This clone occurred a few times. This chain links TRBV10-3 with TRBJ2-1; 8 bases match TRBD1. Losses at the gene ends were 6 bases for V and 7 bases for J; bases not matched to a gene: 5. From germline, CDR1 is ENHRY and CDR2 SYGVKD. This CDR3 contains 13 residues. CDR3 DNA: TGTGCCATCAGCAAGACAGGGGAGAATGAGCAGTTCTTC. This gives the protein CAISKTGENEQFF.